This T cell receptor beta chain was sequenced during a study of blood T cell repertoires in COVID-19. Study-level information: The analysed material was cDNA or gDNA that came from T cells, B-cell-depleted T cells, or PBMCs.

Enrollees, about 18 to 95 years old, lived in around 23 US areas. Germline CDR1 is LNHDA and CDR2 is SQIVND (reference sequence). Between the trimmed V and J ends, which lost 7 bases and 6 bases, there was a span of 16 bases. The CDR3 has 14 residues. This table comes from immunoSEQ multiplex PCR, and its TCRdb copy is limited to in-frame clones, with some not included. The sample lists fewer than 400,000 clones, roughly 89% seen once, with about 1.7% in the top ten. V usage is TRBV19 and J usage is TRBJ1-5; D not resolved. Source material: PBMCs or T cells enriched from blood (not recorded which). This clonotype originated in a woman aged 25 to 39 who had recovered from COVID-19. DNA for the CDR3: TGTGCCAGTACCTCGTCATCGGTGCTTCAGCCCCAGCATTTT. This translates into CASTSSSVLQPQHF. Filled out from reference TRBV19 and TRBJ1-5, the complete variable domain reads DGGITQSPKYLFRKEGQNVTLSCEQNLNHDAMYWYRQDPGQGLRLIYYSQIVNDFQKGDIAEGYSVSREKKESFPLTVTSAQKNPTAFYLCASTSSSVLQPQHFGDGTRLSIL.